Below, 20 T cell receptor beta chains from the same sample are listed, as sequenced in a study of control samples from healthy donors and cancer patients. Clones were sequenced by immunoSEQ multiplex PCR, and TCRdb holds only the in-frame ones, with some missing. The sample records some 100,000 clones, 90% being singletons. Sequenced input: blood. These TCRs come from a human donor in good health. The donor label of this sample is uncertain.

In nucleotides, the CDR3 is TGTGCCAGTAGCTGGACAGGGGGCCACCAGCCCCAGCATTTT. Translated, it gives CASSWTGGHQPQHF. The chain employs TRBV19 and TRBJ1-5; 11 positions agree with TRBD1. The V segment lost 6 bases and the J segment 7 bases; nucleotides outside the gene matches: 5. CDR3 size: 14 residues. Germline V CDR1 and CDR2: LNHDA, SQIVND (reference sequence). The full variable domain, rest sourced from reference TRBV19 and TRBJ1-5, is DGGITQSPKYLFRKEGQNVTLSCEQNLNHDAMYWYRQDPGQGLRLIYYSQIVNDFQKGDIAEGYSVSREKKESFPLTVTSAQKNPTAFYLCASSWTGGHQPQHFGDGTRLSIL.

The rearrangement joins TRBV5-5 to TRBJ1-1; D is possibly TRBD1 (5 bases). CDR1 is SGHKS and CDR2 is YYEKEE in the germline V gene (reference sequence). Trimming removed 4 bases at V and 7 bases at J, with 14 bases between. CDR3 length equals 13 residues. This CDR3 reads CASSMLGGGEAFF. As DNA, the CDR3 is TGTGCCAGCAGCATGTTGGGGGGTGGTGAAGCTTTCTTT.

This rearrangement joins TRBV19 to TRBJ1-2; 9 bases align to TRBD1. CDR1 LNHDA and CDR2 SQIVND come from the germline V gene (reference sequence). The CDR3 spans 13 residues. Trimming removed 7 bases from V and 6 bases from J; junction bases left unmatched: 6. In DNA form, the CDR3 reads TGTGCCAGTAACCAGGGACAGGGAGATGGCTACACCTTC. It yields the protein CASNQGQGDGYTF.

The gene calls are TRBV2 and TRBJ1-6; 12 positions match TRBD1. The germline CDR1 and CDR2 sequences are SNHLY and FYNNEI. The V and J ends lost 4 bases and 9 bases, in that order; junction bases with no gene match: 4. The CDR3 is 15 residues long. In DNA, the CDR3 is TGTGCCAGCAGTGCGGGGACAGGGGGCTCTTCACCCCTCCACTTT. Translating gives CASSAGTGGSSPLHF.

This sequence joins TRBV5-1 and TRBJ1-2; 9 positions agree with TRBD1. J was trimmed by 7 bases and V by 4 bases; bases with no gene match: 8. CDR3 length equals 14 residues. The V gene's germline CDR1 is SGHRS and CDR2 YFSETQ. CDR3 DNA sequence: TGCGCCAGCAGCCCCCGGACAGGGGTCGTTGGCTACACCTTC. Amino acid sequence: CASSPRTGVVGYTF.

V gene TRBV4-3 combines with J gene TRBJ2-1; no reliable D call. Germline V gene sequence: CDR1 LGHNA, CDR2 YSLEER. Trimming took off 0 bases at V and 5 bases at J, with 5 bases between the two ends. The CDR3 loop spans 13 amino acids. This CDR3 is CASSQEVHNEQFF. The CDR3 coding sequence is TGCGCCAGCAGCCAAGAAGTACACAATGAGCAGTTCTTC.

This chain connects TRBV14 to TRBJ2-3; D is ambiguous. The CDR3 spans 13 residues. Deletions cut 3 bases from V and 5 bases from J, with 9 bases between. Germline values: CDR1 SGHDN, CDR2 FVKESK. CDR3 DNA sequence: TGTGCCAGCAGCCACTTCACGAAAGATACGCAGTATTTT. Translating gives CASSHFTKDTQYF.

The genes are TRBV7-9 and TRBJ2-2; no definite D call. The germline gives CDR1 SEHNR, CDR2 FQNEAQ (reference sequence). The CDR3 totals 14 residues. The V and J ends lost 2 bases and 2 bases respectively, with 6 bases between them. The DNA of the CDR3 is TGTGCCAGCAGCTTAAACCCCAACACCGGGGAGCTGTTTTTT. This encodes CASSLNPNTGELFF.

This sequence joins TRBV5-4 and TRBJ2-1, with D unresolved. Per germline, CDR1 SGHNT and CDR2 YYREEE (reference sequence). The CDR3 covers 13 residues. Between the trimmed V and J ends, which lost 0 bases and 4 bases, there was a span of 5 bases. The CDR3 coding sequence is TGTGCCAGCAGCTTGGATACGTACAATGAGCAGTTCTTC. Residues: CASSLDTYNEQFF.

This rearrangement joins TRBV4-2 to TRBJ2-7; 7 bases align to TRBD1. Germline loops: CDR1 LGHNA, CDR2 YNFKEQ. There are 16 residues in the CDR3. V was pared by 1 base and J by 5 bases, with 11 bases of the junction left unmatched. CDR3 nucleotide sequence: TGTGCCAGCAGCCAAGCAGGGGTAGGGGGCAGCCACGAGCAGTACTTC. Amino acid sequence: CASSQAGVGGSHEQYF.

The gene calls are TRBV18 and TRBJ2-1, with D hard to call. V lost 5 bases, J lost 0 bases, and 11 bases lay in between. The CDR3 runs to 15 residues. Germline loops: CDR1 KGHSH, CDR2 LQKENI. CDR3 in DNA: TGTGCCAGCTCATCGTACTTCTCCTCCTACAATGAGCAGTTCTTC. Translation: CASSSYFSSYNEQFF.

The V call is TRBV27, the J call TRBJ2-7, with 7 bases aligning to TRBD1. The CDR3 covers 13 residues. Germline trimming cut 7 bases from V and 2 bases from J; bases unmatched to any gene: 5. CDR1 is MNHEY, CDR2 SMNVEV, per germline (reference sequence). In nucleotides, the CDR3 is TGTGCCAGCACCCAAGGGACAGCCTACGAGCAGTACTTC. Protein: CASTQGTAYEQYF.

This chain joins TRBV5-1 and TRBJ1-1; D gene unclear. This CDR3 is 14 amino acids long. The V end was cut by 0 bases, the J end by 1 base, with 7 bases between. The germline gives CDR1 SGHRS, CDR2 YFSETQ. CDR3 protein: CASSLGTANTEAFF. The CDR3 DNA reads TGCGCCAGCAGCTTGGGGACTGCGAACACTGAAGCTTTCTTT.

The chain links TRBV30 to TRBJ2-7; TRBD1 or TRBD2 may be the D gene (5 bases each). The CDR3 consists of 15 residues. CDR1 GTSNPN and CDR2 SVGIG come from the germline V gene (reference sequence). Trimming stripped 2 bases from V and 2 bases from J, with 16 bases between. The CDR3 bases are TGTGCCTGGAGTCCCCCTGGGACCGGGCCCTACGAGCAGTACTTC. It translates to CAWSPPGTGPYEQYF.

The chain combines TRBV7-9 with TRBJ1-5; D ambiguous. Germline V lookup: CDR1 SEHNR, CDR2 FQNEAQ (reference sequence). Trimming shortened V by 5 bases and J by 6 bases, and 8 bases separated the two germline ends. The CDR3 sequence is 12 residues long. CDR3 region: CASSPLFQPQHF. CDR3 DNA sequence: TGTGCCAGCAGCCCGCTGTTTCAGCCCCAGCATTTT.

J is TRBJ2-1 and V is TRBV9; D ambiguous. V dropped 3 bases and J dropped 5 bases, with 18 bases sitting between them. The germline CDR1 and CDR2 sequences are SGDLS and YYNGEE. This CDR3 contains 16 residues. The chain's CDR3 is CASSALDGMVNNEQFF. In nucleotides, the CDR3 is TGTGCCAGCAGCGCCTTGGACGGAATGGTGAACAATGAGCAGTTCTTC.

The rearrangement joins TRBV7-6 to TRBJ2-1; the match to TRBD2 covers 9 bases. V lost 5 bases, J lost 7 bases, and 9 bases stayed unmatched. The CDR3 has 15 amino acids. Germline CDR1 is SGHVS and CDR2 is FNYEAQ. DNA of the CDR3: TGTGCCAGCAGCCTACCAGGGACTAGCAAGAATGAGCAGTTCTTC. Its protein product is CASSLPGTSKNEQFF. Supplemented by reference TRBV7-6 and TRBJ2-1, the full variable domain reads GAGVSQSPRYKVTKRGQDVALRCDPISGHVSLYWYRQALGQGPEFLTYFNYEAQQDKSGLPNDRFSAERPEGSISTLTIQRTEQRDSAMYRCASSLPGTSKNEQFFGPGTRLTVL.

A note on this clone: A junction end diverges from the germline sequence, so it may reflect a read error. The gene calls are TRBV6-1 and TRBJ1-5, with a possible D match to TRBD1 (6 bases). CDR3 length equals 14 residues. Germline CDR1 is MNHNS and CDR2 is SASEGT. The CDR3 loop reads CASREGGGYQPQHF. The CDR3 DNA reads as TGTGCCAGCAGGGAAGGGGGAGGATACCAGCCCCAGCATTTT.

This chain uses TRBV15 with TRBJ1-3, with D tentatively TRBD1 (5 bases). This CDR3 is built from 16 residues. V lost 0 bases, J lost 0 bases, and 9 bases lay in between. Germline V gene data show CDR1 as LNHNV and CDR2 as YYDKDF (reference sequence). Here the CDR3 DNA reads TGTGCCACCAGCAGAGATAGACAGATCTCTGGAAACACCATATATTTT. This translates into CATSRDRQISGNTIYF.

The chain links TRBV30 to TRBJ2-7; D call uncertain. The CDR3 is 15 amino acids. Trimming pared 4 bases from V and 2 bases from J, leaving 18 bases between. CDR1 is GTSNPN and CDR2 is SVGIG in the germline V gene (reference sequence). CDR3: CAWNPPQEMAYEQYF. The CDR3 nucleotides read TGTGCCTGGAACCCACCTCAGGAGATGGCCTACGAGCAGTACTTC. The whole variable domain, remainder taken from reference TRBV30 and TRBJ2-7, is SQTIHQWPATLVQPVGSPLSLECTVEGTSNPNLYWYRQAAGRGLQLLFYSVGIGQISSEVPQNLSASRPQDRQFILSSKKLLLSDSGFYLCAWNPPQEMAYEQYFGPGTRLTVT.